These 30 T cell receptor beta chains share one sample of origin, sequenced in a study of T cells after yellow fever vaccination (dated by TCRdb to between 2018 and 2021). The protocol used for the library was 5' RACE. Sequencing used an Illumina HiSeq 2500. Through fastp at Q25 and MiXCR, TCRdb rebuilt clones from the public reads, retaining in-frame beta chains. Rows matching on CDR3 protein sequence are summarized as one entry with the most common DNA and genes. Recorded for this sample are roughly 330,000 distinct CDR3 sequences; roughly 7% of them occurred a single time. The ten largest clones capture roughly 19% of the sample. What the treatment or condition label conveys for this sample: live attenuated yellow fever vaccine strain. The sequenced sample was PBMCs, obtained roughly 47 days after the first yellow fever vaccination. The source of these receptors is a man aged 18 to 29 who received the YFV17D yellow fever vaccine.

This clonotype was seen a few times. The V gene is TRBV6-2 or TRBV6-3, the J gene TRBJ2-1; possibly TRBD2 for D (7 bases). The CDR3 contains 14 residues. Between the trimmed V and J ends, which lost 8 bases and 9 bases, there was a span of 20 bases. Germline CDR1 MNHEY, CDR2 SVGEGT. CDR3 coding DNA: TGTGCCAGCTTTTACGGGGGGCCGGGGAGTGAGCAGTTCTTC. This gives the protein CASFYGGPGSEQFF.

This clonotype has just a few counts. The chain carries TRBV28 and TRBJ2-2, with TRBD1 matching 9 bases. Germline-derived CDR1 and CDR2 are MDHEN and SYDVKM. The CDR3 totals 15 residues. After removal of 4 bases from V and 7 bases from J, the junction contained 7 bases not matched to a gene. The CDR3 reads CASSSPGTGIGELFF. The CDR3 DNA reads as TGTGCCAGCAGTTCTCCCGGGACAGGGATCGGGGAGCTGTTTTTT.

This clonotype was observed a handful of times. The rearrangement joins TRBV6-5 to TRBJ2-7, with 8 bases lining up with TRBD2. CDR3 length equals 16 residues. The J segment lost 6 bases and the V segment lost 0 bases, leaving 10 bases of the junction unmatched. Germline assignment: CDR1 MNHEY and CDR2 SVGAGI. Written as DNA, the CDR3 is TGTGCCAGCAGTTACTCCAATACGGGACTAGGATCCGAGCAGTACTTC. Its translation is CASSYSNTGLGSEQYF.

The chain is built from TRBV7-2 and TRBJ1-2; weak D call: TRBD1 (5 bases). This CDR3 spans 15 amino acids. In germline, CDR1 is SGHTA, CDR2 FQGNSA. V lost 1 base and J 0 bases, leaving 9 bases between the germline ends. In nucleotides, the CDR3 is TGTGCCAGCAGCTTAGTGGGACCCGCTAACTATGGCTACACCTTC. Amino acid sequence: CASSLVGPANYGYTF.

The V call is TRBV10-3, the J call TRBJ1-1; 8 bases are a match to TRBD1. The V segment lost 6 bases and the J segment 5 bases; nucleotides outside the gene matches: 5. Germline V gene lookup returns CDR1 ENHRY and CDR2 SYGVKD. There are 13 residues in the CDR3. The CDR3 nucleotides read TGTGCCATCAGGACAGGGGTTGGGACTGAAGCTTTCTTT. It specifies CAIRTGVGTEAFF.

The chain carries TRBV29-1 and TRBJ2-2, with a weak D call TRBD2 (7 bases). V dropped 3 bases and J dropped 7 bases, with 15 bases sitting between them. This CDR3 has 14 amino acids. In germline, CDR1 is SQVTM, CDR2 ANQGSEA. CDR3 in amino acids: CSVDQGRGNGELFF. CDR3 DNA sequence: TGCAGCGTTGATCAGGGGAGGGGAAACGGGGAGCTGTTTTTT.

The CDR3 loop is CSARGAADTHYGYTF. The CDR3 nucleotides read TGCAGTGCTAGGGGGGCCGCGGATACCCACTATGGCTACACCTTC. V is TRBV20-1 and J is TRBJ1-2; the D gene is possibly TRBD1 (6 bases). In germline, CDR1 is DFQATT, CDR2 SNEGSKA (reference sequence). The CDR3 has 15 residues. Between the trimmed V and J ends, which lost 3 bases and 3 bases, there was a span of 17 bases.

This clonotype showed up many times. The gene calls are TRBV11-2 and TRBJ2-4, with D uncertain. The CDR3 runs to 14 residues. Germline CDR1 SGHAT, CDR2 FQNNGV. The V end lost 3 bases, the J end lost 7 bases, and 13 bases lay between the germline ends. Here the CDR3 reads CASSFFLEWNIQYF. As DNA, the CDR3 is TGTGCCAGCAGCTTCTTCCTTGAGTGGAACATTCAGTACTTC. The whole variable domain, filled in from reference TRBV11-2 and TRBJ2-4, reads EAGVAQSPRYKIIEKRQSVAFWCNPISGHATLYWYQQILGQGPKLLIQFQNNGVVDDSQLPKDRFSAERLKGVDSTLKIQPAKLEDSAVYLCASSFFLEWNIQYFGAGTRLSVL.

This chain joins TRBV19 and TRBJ1-5; D is ambiguous. The germline V gene has CDR1 LNHDA and CDR2 SQIVND (reference sequence). Trimming took 6 bases from V and 5 from J, leaving 11 bases between them. This CDR3 spans 13 amino acids. As DNA, the CDR3 is TGTGCCAGTAGATCCGCTTGGTATCAGCCCCAGCATTTT. Translating it yields CASRSAWYQPQHF.

This clonotype has a handful of counts. V gene TRBV20-1 combines with J gene TRBJ2-3, with 7 nucleotides matching TRBD2. Germline CDR1 DFQATT, CDR2 SNEGSKA (reference sequence). The CDR3 runs 14 residues. The V segment lost 5 bases and the J segment 5 bases; nucleotides outside the gene matches: 10. The chain's CDR3 is CSAPTRLAQDTQYF. The CDR3 DNA is TGCAGTGCTCCAACCCGACTAGCACAAGATACGCAGTATTTT.

This clonotype was seen ten or more times. The DNA of the CDR3 is TGTGCCAGCGGGGAGACCTCCTACGAGCAGTACTTC. Translating gives CASGETSYEQYF. The chain recombines TRBV14 with TRBJ2-7, with D perhaps matching TRBD2 (5 bases). Germline V CDR1 and CDR2: SGHDN, FVKESK. The CDR3 length is 12 residues. V gave up 8 bases and J gave up 0 bases, with 8 bases separating them. Complete variable domain (other parts from reference TRBV14 and TRBJ2-7): EAGVTQFPSHSVIEKGQTVTLRCDPISGHDNLYWYRRVMGKEIKFLLHFVKESKQDESGMPNNRFLAERTGGTYSTLKVQPAELEDSGVYFCASGETSYEQYFGPGTRLTVT.

This clonotype was picked up many times. The J gene is TRBJ2-1, the V gene TRBV11-2; D is possibly TRBD1 (5 bases). V was clipped by 2 bases and J by 1 base, with 12 bases between them. The CDR3 extends over 16 amino acids. Germline V gene lookup returns CDR1 SGHAT and CDR2 FQNNGV. In DNA form, the CDR3 reads TGTGCCAGCAGCTTAATCCAGGGAAGTTCCTACAATGAGCAGTTCTTC. It codes for CASSLIQGSSYNEQFF.

This clonotype was counted only a few times. The chain recombines TRBV27 with TRBJ1-1; maybe TRBD1 (6 bases). Germline values: CDR1 MNHEY, CDR2 SMNVEV (reference sequence). The CDR3 loop spans 15 amino acids. With 5 bases removed from V and 2 bases from J, the gap between germline ends came to 15 bases. CDR3 loop: CASSTAGAGNTEAFF. CDR3 nucleotides: TGTGCCAGCAGTACCGCGGGGGCGGGCAACACTGAAGCTTTCTTT.

The chain uses TRBV4-3 and TRBJ2-3; D is ambiguous. Germline loops: CDR1 LGHNA, CDR2 YSLEER. V dropped 0 bases and J dropped 4 bases, with 8 bases sitting between them. The CDR3 is 14 residues long. CDR3: CASSQEGWADTQYF. The CDR3 DNA is TGCGCCAGCAGCCAAGAAGGGTGGGCAGATACGCAGTATTTT.

This clonotype was counted ten times or more. V and J are TRBV6-1 and TRBJ1-5, with 12 positions matching TRBD1. This CDR3 comprises 16 residues. Germline values: CDR1 MNHNS, CDR2 SASEGT. Germline trimming cut 6 bases from V and 9 bases from J; bases unmatched to any gene: 12. The CDR3, as DNA: TGTGCCAGCAGGGACCGGGACAGGGGGCCTCCAGGGCCCCAGCATTTT. It specifies CASRDRDRGPPGPQHF.

The chain carries TRBV12-3 or TRBV12-4 and TRBJ2-1, with 7 bases lining up with TRBD2. V gave up 3 bases and J gave up 9 bases; unmatched junction bases: 5. CDR3 size: 13 residues. CDR3 amino acids: CASSLTSLIEQFF. The CDR3 DNA reads as TGTGCCAGCAGTTTGACTAGCCTCATTGAGCAGTTCTTC.

At least ten counts were recorded for this clonotype. This chain connects TRBV10-1 to TRBJ2-3, with D perhaps matching TRBD2 (5 bases). V was pared by 6 bases and J by 1 base, with 8 bases between. Germline V gives CDR1 WNHNN, CDR2 SYGVQD (reference sequence). This CDR3 contains 13 residues. This CDR3 is CASREEGTDTQYF. In DNA, the CDR3 is TGCGCCAGCAGGGAGGAGGGCACAGATACGCAGTATTTT.

This clonotype was seen ten or more times. V usage is TRBV11-2 and J usage is TRBJ2-3; no clear D gene. V lost 5 bases and J 2 bases, leaving 17 bases between the germline ends. Germline V gene lookup returns CDR1 SGHAT and CDR2 FQNNGV. This CDR3 comprises 16 residues. The CDR3 nucleotides read TGTGCCAGCAGCCCCCTACTCGCGGAGTCCACAGATACGCAGTATTTT. It is translated as CASSPLLAESTDTQYF.

The sample holds a few counts of this clonotype. This chain links TRBV6-2 or TRBV6-3 with TRBJ2-2, with D perhaps TRBD2 (5 bases). Trimming left V 2 bases short and J 5 bases short, with 18 bases between. The CDR3 totals 17 residues. The germline V gene has CDR1 MNHEY and CDR2 SVGEGT. DNA of the CDR3: TGTGCCAGCAGTTACCGGTTTACGGCTAGCACAACCGGGGAGCTGTTTTTT. Its translation: CASSYRFTASTTGELFF.

This clonotype has a handful of counts. The chain couples TRBV28 to TRBJ1-2; weak D call: TRBD1 (5 bases). V shed 6 bases and J shed 4 bases, with 9 bases lying between them. The CDR3 extends over 12 amino acids. Germline V CDR1 and CDR2: MDHEN, SYDVKM. The chain's CDR3 is CASSSTGYGYTF. As DNA, the CDR3 is TGTGCCAGCAGCTCCACAGGCTATGGCTACACCTTC.

The sample holds a few counts of this clonotype. The CDR3 does not end in the conserved phenylalanine or tryptophan, so this is likely a read error. The limits of the CDR3 on the DNA are not certain, so only TCRdb's listed CDR3 is given. The J gene is TRBJ2-3, the V gene TRBV24-1; the table's D call, TRBD1, has no DNA check behind it. The CDR3 adds up to 8 amino acids, both ends counted. CDR1 is KGHDR and CDR2 is SFDVKD in the germline V gene. CDR3: CATGGPAQ.

This clonotype was seen a handful of times. The chain combines TRBV6-2 or TRBV6-3 with TRBJ2-3; D gene uncertain. Germline V gene lookup returns CDR1 MNHEY and CDR2 SVGEGT. There are 12 residues in the CDR3. The V end was cut by 1 base, the J end by 6 bases, with 5 bases between. The CDR3, as DNA: TGTGCCAGCAGTTACTACCTCGATACGCAGTATTTT. Amino acid sequence: CASSYYLDTQYF.

The chain has TRBV4-3 and TRBJ2-3; 7 bases align to TRBD2. Germline values: CDR1 LGHNA, CDR2 YSLEER. The CDR3 consists of 15 residues. The V and J ends lost 1 base and 0 bases, in that order; junction bases with no gene match: 1. The CDR3 spells CASSQGGGSTDTQYF. For the CDR3, the DNA is TGCGCCAGCAGCCAAGGCGGGGGTAGCACAGATACGCAGTATTTT.

This clonotype has only a few counts. CDR3: CASSFPVDGANVLTF. CDR3 in DNA: TGTGCCAGCAGCTTCCCGGTGGATGGGGCCAACGTCCTGACTTTC. The chain is built from TRBV7-3 and TRBJ2-6, with D unclear. Germline CDR1 reads SGHTA; CDR2 reads FQGTGA. With 3 bases removed from V and 3 bases from J, the gap between germline ends came to 9 bases. The CDR3 is 15 amino acids.

The chain carries TRBV7-2 and TRBJ2-7, with 7 bases fitting TRBD2. This CDR3 is built from 13 residues. The J segment lost 3 bases and the V segment lost 5 bases, leaving 4 bases of the junction unmatched. Per the germline V gene, CDR1 is SGHTA and CDR2 is FQGNSA. CDR3 DNA: TGTGCCAGCAGCCAGAGGGAGGGCTACGAGCAGTACGTC. Amino acid sequence: CASSQREGYEQYV.

The rearrangement joins TRBV7-2 to TRBJ2-7, with TRBD2 matching over 14 bases. CDR1 and CDR2 from the germline V gene are SGHTA and FQGNSA. The CDR3 is 14 amino acids. DNA for the CDR3: TGTGCCAGCAGCTTGACTAGCGGGGGGGCCATCGGGGACGTC. Translating gives CASSLTSGGAIGDV.

DNA of the CDR3: TGTGCCAGCAGTTGGGACAGGGGAGCAGATACGCAGTATTTT. Protein product: CASSWDRGADTQYF. The gene calls are TRBV12-3 or TRBV12-4 and TRBJ2-3; 10 nucleotides line up with TRBD1. With 4 bases clipped from V and 4 bases from J, the junction kept 2 bases outside the gene matches. The CDR3 consists of 14 residues.

This clonotype was detected ten times or more. The gene calls are TRBV12-3 or TRBV12-4 and TRBJ1-1, with D uncertain. The length of the CDR3 is 15 residues. V was shortened by 5 bases and J by 1 base, with 14 bases between the two germline ends. The CDR3 DNA follows: TGTGCCAGCAGTCCCTGGGTCCGGGGGAACACTGAAGCTTTCTTT. Translation: CASSPWVRGNTEAFF.

This clonotype was recorded at least ten times. The chain couples TRBV11-2 to TRBJ2-7; tentatively, D is TRBD2 (5 bases). Trimming removed 4 bases from V and 5 bases from J, with 15 bases in between. Germline V gene lookup returns CDR1 SGHAT and CDR2 FQNNGV. CDR3 length: 14 residues. The CDR3 nucleotides are TGTGCCAGCAGCTCGACCGGGATTTCCCACGAGCAGTACTTC. Amino acid sequence: CASSSTGISHEQYF.

V gene TRBV20-1 combines with J gene TRBJ2-1; the D call may be TRBD1 or TRBD2 (5 bases each). Germline loops: CDR1 DFQATT, CDR2 SNEGSKA (reference sequence). Trimming pared 6 bases from V and 2 bases from J, leaving 20 bases between. CDR3 size: 16 residues. CDR3 nucleotide sequence: TGCAGTGCCTATAAAGAGGCAGCGGACACCTACAATGAGCAGTTCTTC. Its protein product is CSAYKEAADTYNEQFF.